The next 28 T cell receptor beta chains were all read from a single sample in a study of identical twins. Using its own MiXCR run on the 5' RACE reads, TCRdb lists one record per CDR3 protein. The data contain just over 450,000 distinct CDR3 sequences, 11% to 15% of them singletons. The same specimen was also included in a second study, on yellow fever vaccine responses in identical twins.

The sample was CD4+ T cells sorted from blood. The receptors here all came from a woman aged 18-35 years in good health.

The chain uses TRBV3-1 and TRBJ2-2; the match to TRBD2 covers 12 bases. Germline-derived CDR1 and CDR2 are LGHDT and YNNKEL (reference sequence). V was pared by 4 bases and J by 1 base, with 7 bases of the junction left unmatched. This CDR3 is built from 18 residues. The CDR3 DNA reads TGTGCCAGCAGCCTTCGGACTAGCGGGAAGAAGAACACCGGGGAGCTGTTTTTT. It yields the protein CASSLRTSGKKNTGELFF.

A few counts support this clonotype. This rearrangement joins TRBV12-3 or TRBV12-4 to TRBJ2-7; the match to TRBD1 covers 8 bases. The J segment lost 10 bases and the V segment lost 5 bases, leaving 7 bases of the junction unmatched. The CDR3 spans 12 residues. Written as DNA, the CDR3 is TGTGCCAGCAGTCCCAGACAGGGGCGACAGTACTTC. As protein: CASSPRQGRQYF.

This rearrangement joins TRBV7-8 to TRBJ2-3; 7 bases line up with TRBD2. The CDR3 contains 14 residues. Trimming removed 5 bases from V and 6 bases from J; junction bases left unmatched: 8. Germline CDR1 SGHVS, CDR2 FQNEAQ. The CDR3 nucleotides are TGTGCCAGCAGCCCGCGGACTAGACTTGATACGCAGTATTTT. Its translation: CASSPRTRLDTQYF.

The chain uses TRBV10-3 and TRBJ1-6; D is uncertain. The CDR3 has 15 residues. Germline values: CDR1 ENHRY, CDR2 SYGVKD. The V end was cut by 7 bases, the J end by 8 bases, with 18 bases between. The CDR3 region has the DNA TGTGCCATCAACAAGGACGGGAGGTCGTATTCACCCCTCCACTTT. Translation gives CAINKDGRSYSPLHF.

This clonotype was detected ten times or more. The chain links TRBV12-3 or TRBV12-4 to TRBJ1-1, with D tentatively TRBD1 (6 bases). V shed 5 bases and J shed 2 bases, with 9 bases lying between them. This CDR3 is built from 13 residues. As DNA, the CDR3 is TGTGCCAGCAGTACGGACAGAAACACTGAAGCTTTCTTT. Its protein is CASSTDRNTEAFF.

The chain uses TRBV10-3 and TRBJ1-2; weak D call: TRBD1 (5 bases). Per germline, CDR1 ENHRY and CDR2 SYGVKD. Deletions cut 6 bases from V and 4 bases from J, with 9 bases between. CDR3 length: 12 residues. CDR3 nucleotide sequence: TGTGCCATCAGCCGAGACAGCTATGGCTACACCTTC. As protein: CAISRDSYGYTF.

The chain is built from TRBV20-1 and TRBJ2-2; D unclear. V shed 4 bases and J shed 6 bases, with 15 bases lying between them. CDR1 and CDR2 (germline): DFQATT, SNEGSKA (reference sequence). The CDR3 runs to 14 residues. CDR3 coding DNA: TGCAGTGCTACCCCACCATCAAGGGCCGGGGAGCTGTTTTTT. Its protein is CSATPPSRAGELFF.

A few counts support this clonotype. The genes are TRBV7-2 and TRBJ2-7; no definite D call. Germline V gene lookup returns CDR1 SGHTA and CDR2 FQGNSA. Trimming took 6 bases from V and 2 from J, leaving 8 bases between them. The CDR3 totals 12 residues. In DNA form, the CDR3 reads TGTGCCAGCAGTGGGGTTGCCTACGAGCAGTACTTC. Encoded protein: CASSGVAYEQYF.

A few counts support this clonotype. V is TRBV2 and J is TRBJ2-2, with 8 bases identical to TRBD1. The germline CDR1 and CDR2 sequences are SNHLY and FYNNEI. Losses at the gene ends were 6 bases for V and 8 bases for J; bases not matched to a gene: 2. The CDR3 totals 12 residues. CDR3 nucleotides: TGTGCCAGCAGCGACAGGGGTGGGGAGCTGTTTTTT. It codes for CASSDRGGELFF.

This clonotype was counted only a few times. V and J are TRBV7-2 and TRBJ2-7; 8 nucleotides line up with TRBD2. Germline assignment: CDR1 SGHTA and CDR2 FQGNSA. CDR3 length equals 13 residues. The trim removed 2 bases at V and 9 bases at J, leaving 6 bases unmatched. DNA for the CDR3: TGTGCCAGCAGCTTACAGCGGGAGAAGGGGCAGTACTTC. Protein: CASSLQREKGQYF.

V usage is TRBV29-1 and J usage is TRBJ1-1, with D unclear. This CDR3 is built from 13 residues. Looked up from germline, CDR1 is SQVTM and CDR2 is ANQGSEA. V dropped 7 bases and J dropped 1 base, with 13 bases sitting between them. The CDR3, as DNA: TGCAGCGCCTTGACCCGGAGGAACACTGAAGCTTTCTTT. Translated: CSALTRRNTEAFF.

This clonotype was detected only a few times. In nucleotides, the CDR3 is TGTGCCAGCAGCACCCCGAAAACAGGGGGTGGCTTAGATACGCAGTATTTT. Its translation: CASSTPKTGGGLDTQYF. The J gene is TRBJ2-3, the V gene TRBV5-4; 8 bases are shared with TRBD1. The CDR3 is 17 amino acids. Germline V CDR1 and CDR2: SGHNT, YYREEE (reference sequence). J lost 5 bases, V lost 4 bases, and 15 bases had no gene match.

This rearrangement joins TRBV2 to TRBJ2-5; 8 nucleotides line up with TRBD2. Germline values: CDR1 SNHLY, CDR2 FYNNEI. V shed 4 bases, J shed 2 bases, and the junction held 6 bases outside the gene matches. The CDR3 totals 15 residues. The CDR3 region is CASSVRTSPQETQYF. CDR3 sequence (DNA): TGTGCCAGCAGTGTGAGGACTAGCCCACAAGAGACCCAGTACTTC.

The chain uses TRBV6-2 or TRBV6-3 and TRBJ2-7; D is possibly TRBD1 or TRBD2 (5 bases each). The CDR3 contains 12 residues. Trimming took 8 bases from V and 2 from J, leaving 10 bases between them. The germline gives CDR1 MNHEY, CDR2 SVGEGT. The CDR3 DNA reads as TGTGCCAGCGGCGAGGGGCCCTACGAGCAGTACTTC. It codes for CASGEGPYEQYF.

This clonotype was detected only once. This sequence joins TRBV30 and TRBJ2-4; D unclear. CDR1 is GTSNPN, CDR2 SVGIG, per germline (reference sequence). The CDR3 spans 14 residues. Deletions cut 4 bases from V and 9 bases from J, with 19 bases between. Written as DNA, the CDR3 is TGTGCCTGGAATACTCCAAGTAGAGCCATCATTCAGTACTTC. It is translated as CAWNTPSRAIIQYF.

A few counts support this clonotype. The V gene is TRBV10-1, the J gene TRBJ2-1; TRBD1 matches 9 bases. V gave up 7 bases and J gave up 4 bases; unmatched junction bases: 14. The CDR3 runs 17 residues. CDR1 and CDR2 (germline): WNHNN, SYGVQD (reference sequence). The CDR3 region has the DNA TGCGCCAGCAAATTCAAGGGGACAGGGATCCGTTACAATGAGCAGTTCTTC. Translation: CASKFKGTGIRYNEQFF.

The chain recombines TRBV9 with TRBJ2-2; TRBD2 aligns across 9 bases. This CDR3 has 16 amino acids. The germline gives CDR1 SGDLS, CDR2 YYNGEE. The trim removed 0 bases at V and 4 bases at J, leaving 4 bases unmatched. For the CDR3, the DNA is TGTGCCAGCAGCGTAGGCCCGCGGGGGGGCACCGGGGAGCTGTTTTTT. As protein: CASSVGPRGGTGELFF.

This chain connects TRBV28 to TRBJ2-7; 9 bases align to TRBD2. The V and J ends lost 4 bases and 1 base, in that order; junction bases with no gene match: 5. CDR1 MDHEN and CDR2 SYDVKM come from the germline V gene. CDR3 size: 15 residues. CDR3 sequence (DNA): TGTGCCAGCAGTTCCTCTAGCGGGGTGTCCTACGAGCAGTACTTC. Amino acid sequence: CASSSSSGVSYEQYF.

This chain joins TRBV18 and TRBJ2-7; 7 bases line up with TRBD2. The germline CDR1 and CDR2 sequences are KGHSH and LQKENI. V was pared by 6 bases and J by 6 bases, with 14 bases of the junction left unmatched. The CDR3 is made up of 15 amino acids. As DNA, the CDR3 is TGTGCCAGCTCCCCCCTGTCTAGGGAGGGTAGCGAGCAGTACTTC. Protein product: CASSPLSREGSEQYF.

This clonotype was seen repeatedly, ten times or more. The chain links TRBV28 to TRBJ2-1, with D hard to call. The CDR3 runs 15 residues. Between the trimmed V and J ends, which lost 3 bases and 3 bases, there was a span of 12 bases. Germline lookup yields CDR1 MDHEN and CDR2 SYDVKM. The CDR3 region is CASSFFRIFYNEQFF. As DNA, the CDR3 is TGTGCCAGCAGTTTTTTTAGAATATTCTACAATGAGCAGTTCTTC.

This clonotype came up a few times. This chain connects TRBV4-3 to TRBJ2-2, with a weak D call TRBD2 (6 bases). The germline V gene has CDR1 LGHNA and CDR2 YSLEER. Trimming pared 2 bases from V and 2 bases from J, leaving 15 bases between. CDR3 size: 17 residues. The DNA of the CDR3 is TGCGCCAGCAGCCAATATAAGACTAGTTATAACACCGGGGAGCTGTTTTTT. It codes for CASSQYKTSYNTGELFF.

The chain joins TRBV5-8 to TRBJ2-7, with 9 bases lining up with TRBD1. The CDR3 is made up of 15 amino acids. Per the germline V gene, CDR1 is SGHTS and CDR2 is YDEGEE. V gave up 3 bases and J gave up 3 bases; unmatched junction bases: 7. For the CDR3, the DNA is TGTGCCAGCAGCTGGCATGGGACAGGGAACTACGAGCAGTACTTC. Translation: CASSWHGTGNYEQYF.

This clonotype came up a few times. J is TRBJ2-5 and V is TRBV7-2; 10 bases agree with TRBD1. V gave up 6 bases and J gave up 2 bases; unmatched junction bases: 9. Germline V CDR1 and CDR2: SGHTA, FQGNSA. The CDR3 sequence is 16 residues long. CDR3 in DNA: TGTGCCAGCAGGAATACCGGGACAGGGGCTCAAGAGACCCAGTACTTC. It encodes CASRNTGTGAQETQYF.

V usage is TRBV20-1 and J usage is TRBJ2-2, with 9 bases aligning to TRBD1. Germline V gives CDR1 DFQATT, CDR2 SNEGSKA (reference sequence). This CDR3 region has 18 residues. V lost 1 base and J lost 5; bases outside the gene matches: 14. The CDR3 coding sequence is TGCAGTGCTAGAGCCCGCTCGAGGGACAGGGATACTACCGGGGAGCTGTTTTTT. Translated, it gives CSARARSRDRDTTGELFF.

Comment on this clonotype: The germline gene is not matched at one end of the junction; a read error may be the cause. The chain has TRBV18 and TRBJ2-1; D not certain. CDR1 and CDR2 from the germline V gene are KGHSH and LQKENI. The CDR3 extends over 17 amino acids. CDR3 residues: CASSPRLRSLSHNEQFF. The CDR3 nucleotides are TGTGCCAGCTCACCAAGGCTCAGATCTCTCTCCCACAATGAGCAGTTCTTC.

This clonotype turned up a few times. The chain is built from TRBV6-1 and TRBJ2-3, with D unclear. Germline V gene lookup returns CDR1 MNHNS and CDR2 SASEGT. The V end was cut by 7 bases, the J end by 2 bases, with 13 bases between. This CDR3 region has 14 residues. The CDR3 DNA sequence: TGTGCCAGCACAAAAGGACCCTACACAGATACGCAGTATTTT. It translates to CASTKGPYTDTQYF.

The chain recombines TRBV6-5 with TRBJ2-1, with 13 bases identical to TRBD2. This CDR3 comprises 18 residues. J was trimmed by 4 bases and V by 0 bases; bases with no gene match: 6. In germline, CDR1 is MNHEY, CDR2 SVGAGI. The CDR3 nucleotides are TGTGCCAGCAGTTACTCGATAGGACTAGCGGGAGAATACAATGAGCAGTTCTTC. Encoded protein: CASSYSIGLAGEYNEQFF.

This clonotype was found a few times. V and J are TRBV24-1 and TRBJ2-1; the match to TRBD2 covers 11 bases. V lost 3 bases, J lost 7 bases, and 4 bases stayed unmatched. This CDR3 has 15 amino acids. CDR1 is KGHDR, CDR2 SFDVKD, per germline. CDR3 region: CATSDAGTSGNEQFF. The CDR3 region has the DNA TGTGCCACCAGTGATGCCGGGACTAGCGGTAATGAGCAGTTCTTC.